This TCR beta chain was profiled in a study of cytomegalovirus exposure and HLA in healthy donors. General study points: Later on, a genetic analysis was performed. It linked a missense variant in DCLRE1C with V- and J-gene trimming of TCR beta. Later work found that TCR association rates differed between HLA loci; DRB1 had the most and HLA-C the fewest. Some V segments (TRBV6-2 and TRBV6-3 among them) were excluded as indistinguishable.

PCR involved 60 Vbeta and 13 Jbeta primers. Profiling relied on immunoSEQ multiplex PCR, and the TCRdb table lists in-frame clones only, not all of them. This sample has about 140,000 clones, with approximately 80% found just once. Germline assignment: CDR1 LNHDA and CDR2 SQIVND (reference sequence). The CDR3 covers 16 residues. V lost 6 bases, J lost 0 bases, and 15 bases lay in between. Notes on this clone: Its antigen is still unknown.

The chain links TRBV19 to TRBJ2-1; possible D gene TRBD2, 5 bases. The sample was PBMCs. The TCR comes from a woman in her 50s in good health and CMV-seropositive. The CDR3, as DNA: TGTGCCAGTAGCCGTAGTCTGGGGAGCTCCTACAATGAGCAGTTCTTC. It translates to CASSRSLGSSYNEQFF.